This is a list of T cell receptor beta chains from one sample in a study of blood T cell repertoires in COVID-19. The method was immunoSEQ multiplex PCR; TCRdb's version includes in-frame clones alone and lacks a portion of them. The repertoire includes about 53,000 clones, roughly 86% of them detected once, and 10% to 15% sits in the top ten. Sequencing used peripheral blood. The receptors stem from an older man with active COVID-19. Each CDR3 is given with its conserved first and last residue. A D gene is named only where the DNA matches it firmly. Only part of the rows carry a size: once, few, many, or a class if the clone is expanded.

clone_size	d_call	j_call	v_call	cdr3_length	cdr3_nt	cdr3_aa
NA	TRBD1	TRBJ2-5	TRBV7-3	14	TGTGCCAGCAGCTCGACAGGGGGGCAAGAGACCCAGTACTTC	CASSSTGGQETQYF
NA	NA	TRBJ2-5	TRBV29-1	13	TGCAGCGTTGAAGTCCCGAGCCAAGAGACCCAGTACTTC	CSVEVPSQETQYF
NA	NA	TRBJ1-2	TRBV12-3/TRBV12-4	13	TGTGCCAGCAGTCGAACCGGAGAGAGGGTCTACACCTTC	CASSRTGERVYTF
NA	NA	TRBJ2-7	TRBV24-1	13	TGTGCCACCAGTGAAGGGACCCAGGGGAAGCAGTACTTC	CATSEGTQGKQYF
once	TRBD1	TRBJ2-7	TRBV6-5	15	TGTGCCAGCAGTTATTCGGGACAGGGGGCCTACGAGCAGTACTTC	CASSYSGQGAYEQYF
NA	TRBD1	TRBJ1-1	TRBV30	18	TGTGCCTGGAGCCCGGACAGGGGCGAGGTAGGTATTGGTACTGAAGCTTTCTTT	CAWSPDRGEVGIGTEAFF
NA	TRBD2	TRBJ2-1	TRBV4-3	17	TGCGCCAGCAGCCAAGGTGGCGGGGGGGCCTGGGTCGATGAGCAGTTCTTC	CASSQGGGGAWVDEQFF
NA	TRBD1	TRBJ2-1	TRBV4-1	15	TGCGCCAGCAGGGACAGGGGCCAGGGCGGCAATGAGCAGTTCTTC	CASRDRGQGGNEQFF
NA	NA	TRBJ2-3	TRBV30	13	TGTGCCTGGAGTAGGGCTGCAGGGGTGTCGCAGTATTTT	CAWSRAAGVSQYF
NA	TRBD2	TRBJ2-3	TRBV25-1	16	TGTGCCAGCAGTGAATCCGGGGGGGAGGGCACAGATACGCAGTATTTT	CASSESGGEGTDTQYF
NA	TRBD1	TRBJ1-5	TRBV6-6	13	TGTGCCAGCGCGGGACAGCACAATCAGCCCCAGCATTTT	CASAGQHNQPQHF
NA	NA	TRBJ2-3	TRBV7-8	15	TGTGCCAGCACTCTGCGGCGGGTCGGCACAGATACGCAGTATTTT	CASTLRRVGTDTQYF
NA	NA	TRBJ1-3	TRBV5-1	15	TGCGCCAGCAGCTTGGCTGGGGGCACTGGAAACACCATATATTTT	CASSLAGGTGNTIYF
NA	NA	TRBJ1-3	TRBV9	13	TGTGCCAGCAGCGTAGGAGGCCAAAACACCATATATTTT	CASSVGGQNTIYF
NA	NA	TRBJ1-6	TRBV19	14	TGTGCCAGTAGTGAGGGCCTCTATAATTCACCCCTCCACTTT	CASSEGLYNSPLHF
NA	TRBD1	TRBJ1-2	TRBV4-3	18	TGCGCCAGCAGCCAAGCATGGGGACAGTCCGCTAAATTCCATGGCTACACCTTC	CASSQAWGQSAKFHGYTF
NA	NA	TRBJ2-3	TRBV3-1/TRBV3-2	16	TGTGCCAGCAGCCTGACCCCGCGGGGACGCACAGATACGCAGTATTTT	CASSLTPRGRTDTQYF
NA	TRBD2	TRBJ2-7	TRBV7-9	18	TGTGCCAGCAGTCACCCTCCTGGGACTAGCGGGGGTCTCTACGAGCAGTACTTC	CASSHPPGTSGGLYEQYF
NA	TRBD1	TRBJ1-2	TRBV19	17	TGTGCCAGTAGTATTAGAGTTATCGGGACAGGGGCCTATGGCTACACCTTC	CASSIRVIGTGAYGYTF
NA	TRBD2	TRBJ2-1	TRBV6-5	13	TGTGCCAGCAGTTCCCGACTAGCGGGGGAGCAGTTCTTC	CASSSRLAGEQFF
NA	TRBD1	TRBJ1-2	TRBV19	18	TGTGCCAGTAGTATACCCCGTCAGGGGGCCTCCTTTAACTATGGCTACACCTTC	CASSIPRQGASFNYGYTF
few	NA	TRBJ2-7	TRBV4-3	14	TGCGCCAGCAGCCCGACTCTTAGCTCCTACGAGCAGTACTTC	CASSPTLSSYEQYF
few	NA	TRBJ2-1	TRBV7-2	14	TGTGCCAGCAGCTTAGCGGCAGGGGCGAATGAGCAGTTCTTC	CASSLAAGANEQFF
NA	TRBD2	TRBJ2-2	TRBV4-3	18	TGCGCCAGCAGCCCAAGCTGGAGGGCTAGCGGGGCGGCCGGGGAGCTGTTTTTT	CASSPSWRASGAAGELFF
NA	NA	TRBJ2-7	TRBV7-8	13	TGTGCCAGCAGCTCCTGGGGAGGTGGGGAGCAGTACTTC	CASSSWGGGEQYF
NA	NA	TRBJ1-3	TRBV16	15	TGTGCCAGCAGCCCTTTGGGGCTCTCTGGAAACACCATATATTTT	CASSPLGLSGNTIYF
NA	NA	TRBJ2-7	TRBV10-3	14	TGTGCCATCAGTGGATGTGGGGCGCACCACGAGCAGTACTTC	CAISGCGAHHEQYF
NA	TRBD1	TRBJ2-3	TRBV5-6	16	TGTGCCAGCAGCTCTACAGGACAGGGGGCGGCAGATACGCAGTATTTT	CASSSTGQGAADTQYF
NA	TRBD2	TRBJ2-3	TRBV27	15	TGTGCCAGCAGTACTCGGACTAGCGCCACAGATACGCAGTATTTT	CASSTRTSATDTQYF
NA	NA	TRBJ2-3	TRBV6-6	14	TGTGCCAGCAGTTCACGTCCGGGTGGGGATACGCAGTATTTT	CASSSRPGGDTQYF
few	TRBD1	TRBJ1-1	TRBV24-1	16	TGTGCCACCAGTGGACATGAGGGGGACAGGGGGACTGAAGCTTTCTTT	CATSGHEGDRGTEAFF
NA	NA	TRBJ2-7	TRBV9	14	TGTGCCAGCAGCGTAGTCGGAGAGGCATACGAGCAGTACTTC	CASSVVGEAYEQYF
NA	TRBD1	TRBJ1-6	TRBV27	17	TGTGCCAGCAGTGGACAGGGGGTTAACTTCTATAATTCACCCCTCCACTTT	CASSGQGVNFYNSPLHF
NA	NA	TRBJ2-7	TRBV3-1/TRBV3-2	14	TGTGCCAGCAGCCAGGCAGGTGGAATCTACGAGCAGTACTTC	CASSQAGGIYEQYF
NA	NA	TRBJ1-6	TRBV2	15	TGTGCCAGCAGTGGGCCCTGGCGGGGGCAGTCACCCCTCCACTTT	CASSGPWRGQSPLHF
NA	TRBD1	TRBJ1-1	TRBV9	14	TGTGCCAGCAGCGCGGGACAGGGGAGCACTGAAGCTTTCTTT	CASSAGQGSTEAFF
NA	NA	TRBJ2-3	TRBV29-1	13	TGCAGCGTTGATAGGGGACTCACAGATACGCAGTATTTT	CSVDRGLTDTQYF
NA	TRBD2	TRBJ2-1	TRBV30	20	TGTGCCTGGCGCCCGTTAGAACTAGCGGGGGGCGATAGCTCCTACAATGAGCAGTTCTTC	CAWRPLELAGGDSSYNEQFF
NA	TRBD1	TRBJ2-7	TRBV18	14	TGTGCCAGCTCATTATCTGGACAGGGTGACGAGCAGTACTTC	CASSLSGQGDEQYF
NA	NA	TRBJ1-2	TRBV21-1	15	TGTGCCAGCAGCAAACCGGGACAGGGGGCCAAGGGCTACACCTTC	CASSKPGQGAKGYTF
NA	NA	TRBJ1-5	TRBV21-1	14	TGTGCCAGCAGCGGGACAAAAATGGATCAGCCCCAGCATTTT	CASSGTKMDQPQHF
NA	NA	TRBJ1-4	TRBV7-2	13	TGTGCCAGCAGCTCTAGCTATAATGAAAAACTGTTTTTT	CASSSSYNEKLFF
NA	NA	TRBJ2-7	TRBV27	15	TGTGCCAGCAGCTCCAAAAGTCCCAGGGTATACGAGCAGTACTTC	CASSSKSPRVYEQYF
NA	NA	TRBJ1-1	TRBV6-5	15	TGTGCCAGCAGTCCTGAGGCACACTCGAACACTGAAGCTTTCTTT	CASSPEAHSNTEAFF
NA	NA	TRBJ1-2	TRBV7-2	14	TGTGCCAGCAGCCCTCTGGGGGCTGGGTATGGCTACACCTTC	CASSPLGAGYGYTF
NA	NA	TRBJ2-3	TRBV18	14	TGTGCCAGCTCACCAGGGCCTTTCCCAGATACGCAGTATTTT	CASSPGPFPDTQYF
NA	TRBD1	TRBJ1-2	TRBV7-9	13	TGTGCCAGCAGCCCGACAGGGTTGGATGGCTACACCTTC	CASSPTGLDGYTF
NA	TRBD1	TRBJ2-3	TRBV6-5	13	TGTGCCAGCGCAGGACAGGGACCAGATACGCAGTATTTT	CASAGQGPDTQYF
NA	TRBD2	TRBJ2-1	TRBV5-1	15	TGCGCCAGCAGCGCCTCAAGCGGGGGGTACAATGAGCAGTTCTTC	CASSASSGGYNEQFF
NA	TRBD2	TRBJ2-1	TRBV7-3	15	TGTGCCAGCAGCTCGGCCCCCAGCGGGGGAAATGAGCAGTTCTTC	CASSSAPSGGNEQFF
NA	TRBD2	TRBJ2-3	TRBV5-1	14	TGCGCCAGCAGCTTGTCGGGGGGGTCAGATACGCAGTATTTT	CASSLSGGSDTQYF
NA	NA	TRBJ2-4	TRBV3-1/TRBV3-2	14	TGTGCCAGCAGCCCCCCAGGGTTGGAAAACATTCAGTACTTC	CASSPPGLENIQYF
NA	NA	TRBJ2-2	TRBV6-5	15	TGTGCCAGCTCACCCGTTACTAGTGACACCGGGGAGCTGTTTTTT	CASSPVTSDTGELFF